This T cell receptor beta chain is from a study of blood T cell repertoires in COVID-19. Study summary: Some COVID-19 samples were acute and others convalescent; all came from the United States, Italy and Spain.

The V end was cut by 0 bases, the J end by 10 bases, with 13 bases between. Germline loops: CDR1 GTSNPN, CDR2 SVGIG (reference sequence). The CDR3 consists of 14 residues. Original processing methods: By means of reference gene primer amplification, nucleated cell counts were estimated. This table comes from immunoSEQ multiplex PCR, and its TCRdb copy is limited to in-frame clones, with some not included. V, J and clone size were drawn from that table, and D and trimming were deduced from the DNA. This table has about 400,000 clones, approximately 90% appearing once. Sequenced sample: PBMCs or T cells enriched from blood (not recorded which). The receptor was derived from a woman in her thirties with acute COVID-19. The chain uses TRBV30 and TRBJ1-6, with a weak D call TRBD1 (6 bases). Written as DNA, the CDR3 is TGTGCCTGGAGTGTACCTACAGGGAAATCACCCCTCCACTTT. It codes for CAWSVPTGKSPLHF.